The entry below describes one T cell receptor (beta chain). What this receptor recognizes is not known. One base away there is no much larger clone; base qualities are not given. The sample has other DNA sequences that encode this CDR3 too. Using the deep immunoSEQ assay, multiplex PCR amplified TCR CDR3 regions from genomic DNA. Extracted genomic DNA from each cell subset was spread evenly across all wells of several immunoSEQ 96-well plates, with each plate serving as a replicate. For sorted subsets, each replicate PCR was loaded with around 200 ng genomic DNA, equivalent to 32,000 or so T cell genomes. The purified libraries were quantified using a Qubit 3.0 fluorometer, sized with a Bioanalyzer 2100, and then quantified again using the KAPA Library Quantification kit. Every immunoSEQ 96-well plate was sequenced on a separate single-read 150-cycle Illumina NextSeq 550 flow cell. The authors' pipeline ran thus. Because only junctional sequences without quality scores were contained in the immunoSEQ output, filtering matching that applied to full-length reads could not be performed. To assign V/J genes and CDR3, sequences were annotated against IMGT germline references using PyIR, a Python wrapper for IgBLAST v1.9. Any read was removed if the V/J assignment was weak (E-value above 1e-6), the CDR3 was missing, or the read contained stop codons, out-of-frame junctions, or ambiguous translated residues. V3J clonotypes were defined by identical inferred V gene, J gene, and CDR3 amino acid sequence. Percentage overlap between repertoires was calculated by dividing the number of shared unique clonotypes by the size of the smaller repertoire. Repertoire richness was assessed with RTK rarefaction, the Chao1 estimator, and Recon v2.1 estimates of unobserved clonotypes. OLGA was used to compute generation probabilities for all TCRbeta clonotypes that the gDNA method yielded from several donors. TCRdb carries this immuneACCESS record with in-frame sequences only. Its versions omit some clonotypes, under half of them owing to an unresolved V gene in the studies checked, with the rest unexplained. V, J and clone size reflect that table, while D and trimming were determined from the DNA. This sample gives over a million clones in total; under 80% of them show up just once. Around 1.4% of the sample rests with the top ten.

Healthy HIV-negative adults with no recently reported acute infections or vaccinations were included as donors. Every donor was a Caucasian adult residing in Nashville, Tennessee, USA. CD4+ T cells were enriched by magnetic negative selection, after which naive cells were positively selected on CD45RA and the negative fraction was taken as the memory subset. Blood was obtained by leukapheresis, after which PBMCs were separated by Ficoll-Histopaque density gradient centrifugation and cryopreserved in liquid nitrogen vapor phase. Analytical flow cytometry was used to check the purity and quantity of each magnetically sorted T cell population. Genomic DNA was isolated from every sorted fraction and measured by UV absorbance on a Nanodrop 2000c. These data are taken from a study of shared clonotypes between healthy human individuals (dated by TCRdb to the early 2020s). Regarding the study in general: A few men and two women, aged 18 to 49 years, made up the cohort. For each donor, CD4 naive and CD4 memory were each run on three plates, CD8 naive on two plates, and CD8 memory on one plate. The study deeply sequenced blood TCR repertoires of five healthy adults to estimate repertoire size and the extent of clonotype sharing between individuals. Libraries were prepared and TCR repertoires were sequenced by different laboratories using diverse techniques, in order to increase sequencing depth and limit assay-specific biases. Between about 0.85 and 8.9 billion PBMCs per donor were obtained by leukapheresis. The full study reports these points: Incomplete sequencing was indicated by rarefaction of sorted-subset datasets, despite the large sequencing depth. The small number of donors limited the genetic and exposure-history diversity represented. Compared with non-shared clonotypes, the clonotypes found in all four sorted-subset donors had higher generation probabilities. Sampling was limited to blood, and TCR repertoires in tissue likely differ from TCR repertoires in blood. Naive subsets generally had larger estimated clonotype richness than memory subsets did. Based on pairwise subsampling, the degree of clonotype sharing among donors was expected to be affected by sequencing depth. About 4.5% of naive CD4, 3.5% of naive CD8, about 2.5% of memory CD4, and around 0.4% of memory CD8 clonotypes were shared across several donors.

The source is a man aged 18 to 30 in good health. The sequencing sample was made of memory CD4+ T cells sorted from blood. The cell subset or site label, as the study defines it: CD45RA-negative fraction.

This receptor carries the CDR3 CSVALAGEQYF. The bases read TGCAGCGTTGCCTTGGCGGGCGAACAGTACTTC. The sequence joins TRBV29-1 to TRBJ2-7, and the D gene may be TRBD2, 5 bases matching. CDR1 and CDR2 are read off the germline V gene as SQVTM and ANQGSEA. CDR3 length: 11 amino acids, cysteine to phenylalanine. The kept DNA is CDR3 alone, 33 bases in frame from the first base. Between the V and J ends, shortened by 4 bases and 10 bases respectively, the junction contains 14 bases.